This T cell receptor beta chain was sequenced in a study of blood T cell repertoires in COVID-19. As for the study in general: Italy, Spain and the United States were the sources of the convalescent and acute COVID-19 samples. The cDNA or gDNA used as material had been derived from T cells, B-cell-depleted T cells, or PBMCs.

The study counted Cohort 3 donors as recovered given two negative PCRs, clearance, or symptom resolution. The CDR3 is 16 amino acids. CDR1 and CDR2 from the germline V gene are KGHDR and SFDVKD. The V end was cut by 5 bases, the J end by 5 bases, with 18 bases between. The data were produced by immunoSEQ multiplex PCR, yet TCRdb's version contains in-frame clones alone and is incomplete. Here the sample spans under 200,000 clones, almost 85% being singletons. The sequenced sample consisted of PBMCs or T cells enriched from blood (not recorded which). The sequence was collected from a man aged 50-59 years who had recovered from COVID-19. The V gene is TRBV24-1, the J gene TRBJ2-1; tentatively, D is TRBD1 (6 bases). CDR3 sequence reads: CATSGRVRGPHNEQFF. The CDR3, as DNA: TGTGCCACCAGTGGCCGGGTCAGGGGACCCCACAATGAGCAGTTCTTC.